The text below deals with one T cell receptor (beta chain). The specificity of this receptor is unknown. Base qualities are not recorded, but no much larger clone differs from it by a single base. This entry is derived from a study of T cell responses to AZD1222 COVID-19 vaccine (dated by TCRdb to about 2021). General notes on the study: AZD1222 recipients whose second dose came at about 4 weeks and those whose second dose came at about 12 weeks were combined into one group, since spike-specific TCR depth and breadth did not differ between the two schedules. Trial participants were enrolled by age into subgroups of 18-55, 56-69 and 70-plus years, and roughly 150, 30 and 60 TCR-sequenced participants, respectively, were included in these subgroups. TCR sequencing covered 230 to 250 trial participants: about 210 given two doses of AZD1222 and approximately 25 given two doses of MenACWY control vaccine. On the study overall, not on this receptor specifically: Conclusions about previously exposed vaccinees are limited because only five to seven AZD1222 recipients were SARS-CoV-2 seropositive at baseline. Most participants were white British and females outnumbered males, and the authors suggested that clonal diversity may have been underestimated. The vaccine-associated CD4 TCRs covered the entire spike protein, and the dominant responses fell in regions 160-218 and 743-854. Because no day 14 peak-response samples were available, repertoires were characterized only after the peak T cell response. In the small 56-69-year group, the increase in depth fell short of significance, most likely because of low power. After two AZD1222 doses, both the breadth and the depth of spike-specific TCRs were significantly higher than at day 0 and than in MenACWY recipients. Nearly half of unique spike-specific TCRs reportedly recognized epitopes outside regions mutated in the B.1.351 and B.1.1.7 variants.

Explained via the paper, the time point label denotes: baseline before first vaccination. The vaccinee samples were drawn from two UK trials, COV001 and COV002, one of which was a single-blind randomized controlled phase 2/3 trial testing AZD1222 (ChAdOx1 nCoV-19) in healthy adults. For TCRbeta chain sequencing, PBMC samples were collected from trial participants at day 0 and at day 28 after the second dose. Relative to germline, V is 8 bases shorter and J is 4 bases shorter, with 11 bases between their ends. Inclusive of the bounding cysteine and phenylalanine, the CDR3 is 13 residues long. This entry keeps only the CDR3 DNA: 39 bases, framed from base 1. CDR1 and CDR2, looked up from the germline V gene, are SGHDN and FVKESK. The CDR3 regions of human TCRbeta chains were subjected to immunosequencing. As for the authors' bioinformatics: TCRs in the repertoires were matched against a reference library of SARS-CoV-2-specific TCRs that had been generated with the MIRA antigen-specificity platform. Breadth was defined as the fraction of unique TCRs that were SARS-CoV-2-associated. Depth was defined as the fraction of total T cells that were SARS-CoV-2-associated. Using the MIRA data, every spike-specific TCR was mapped to the spike region that the TCR reacted to and assigned to either a CD4 or a CD8 class. Log10-transformed breadth and depth values were compared by one-way ANOVA with Sidak's multiple comparisons tests. Imported from immuneACCESS, the table was reduced by TCRdb to in-frame sequences with V and J called. These copies leave out some clones; in studies compared against another copy, an unresolved V gene accounts for under half, and the cause of the remainder is not known. D and trimming come from the DNA, and the V and J calls and clone size come from that table. The sample table holds 150,000 to 200,000 clones, of which 94% were seen once. The ten biggest clones cover roughly 9.2% of the sample.

Recombination joined TRBV14 with TRBJ2-2; no D gene call is confident. The sequencing here drew on peripheral blood, taken on day 0 of AZD1222 vaccination. This clonotype originated in an adult in good health. The CDR3 amino acid sequence is: CASHQIGTGELFF. In nucleotide form, the sequence is TGTGCCAGCCACCAGATCGGCACCGGGGAGCTGTTTTTT.